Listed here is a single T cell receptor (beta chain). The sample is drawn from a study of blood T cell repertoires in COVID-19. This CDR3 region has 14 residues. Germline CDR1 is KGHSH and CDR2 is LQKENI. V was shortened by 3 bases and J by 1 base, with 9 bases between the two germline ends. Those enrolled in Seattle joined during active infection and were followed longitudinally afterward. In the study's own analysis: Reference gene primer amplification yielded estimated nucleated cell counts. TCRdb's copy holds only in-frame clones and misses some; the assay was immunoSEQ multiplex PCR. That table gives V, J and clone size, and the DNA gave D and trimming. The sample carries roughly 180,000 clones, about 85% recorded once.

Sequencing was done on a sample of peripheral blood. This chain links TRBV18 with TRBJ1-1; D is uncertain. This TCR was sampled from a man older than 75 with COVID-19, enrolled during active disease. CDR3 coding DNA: TGTGCCAGCTCACCGGGCTACAGGAACACTGAAGCTTTCTTT. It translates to CASSPGYRNTEAFF.